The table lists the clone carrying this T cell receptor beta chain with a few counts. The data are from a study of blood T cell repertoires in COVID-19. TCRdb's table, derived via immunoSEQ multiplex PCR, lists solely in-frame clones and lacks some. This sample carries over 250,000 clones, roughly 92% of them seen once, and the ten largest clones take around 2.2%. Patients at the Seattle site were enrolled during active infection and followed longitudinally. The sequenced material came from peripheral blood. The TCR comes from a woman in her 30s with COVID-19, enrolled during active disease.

CDR3 loop: CASNGVTGELFF. The CDR3 DNA reads TGTGCCAGTAACGGGGTAACCGGGGAGCTGTTTTTT. The genes are TRBV19 and TRBJ2-2; D possibly corresponds to TRBD2 (5 bases). CDR1 and CDR2 from the germline V gene are LNHDA and SQIVND (reference sequence). This CDR3 spans 12 amino acids. V shed 7 bases and J shed 5 bases, with 8 bases lying between them.